One sample yielded the 30 T cell receptor beta chains listed below, sequenced in a study of Tregs in tolerant kidney transplant recipients. Recipients received nonmyeloablative bone marrow transplants from related graft donors, with transient mixed chimerism. TCRdb's copy holds only in-frame clones and misses some; the assay was immunoSEQ multiplex PCR. The data contain tens of thousands of clones, roughly 93% of them seen just once; the ten biggest clones take up 1.6%. Sequencing used CD4+ T cells from blood (PBMCs), obtained 12 months after the transplant. These receptors came from a human patient who received a combined kidney and bone marrow transplant. The graft donor may have contributed some T cells.

This chain connects TRBV18 to TRBJ1-2, with D possibly TRBD1 on 6 matching bases. Germline V CDR1 and CDR2: KGHSH, LQKENI. V lost 6 bases and J 0 bases, leaving 20 bases between the germline ends. This CDR3 is 17 amino acids long. For the CDR3, the DNA is TGTGCCAGCTCTCGGTGGACAGTACCTGAGGCTAACTATGGCTACACCTTC. The encoded protein is CASSRWTVPEANYGYTF.

The chain links TRBV6-5 to TRBJ2-3; 8 positions match TRBD1. V dropped 6 bases and J dropped 6; count of bases not matched to a gene: 11. The CDR3 is 15 residues long. CDR1 and CDR2 from the germline V gene are MNHEY and SVGAGI. CDR3 sequence reads: CASSLRGRWSDTQYF. The CDR3 bases are TGTGCCAGCAGCCTCAGGGGGCGATGGTCGGATACGCAGTATTTT.

The chain employs TRBV4-2 and TRBJ1-2; 7 bases agree with TRBD1. The germline V gene encodes CDR1 LGHNA and CDR2 YNFKEQ. V shed 0 bases and J 4 bases; nucleotides not matched to a gene: 5. The CDR3 runs 15 residues. The CDR3 bases are TGTGCCAGCAGCCAAGACCGACAGGGACTCTATGGCTACACCTTC. It specifies CASSQDRQGLYGYTF.

This chain joins TRBV6-5 and TRBJ2-7, with 7 bases that match TRBD1. This CDR3 has 13 amino acids. Germline trimming cut 5 bases from V and 2 bases from J; bases unmatched to any gene: 3. Germline-derived CDR1 and CDR2 are MNHEY and SVGAGI. The CDR3 here is CASSRDRTYEQYF. The CDR3, as DNA: TGTGCCAGCAGTCGGGACAGAACCTACGAGCAGTACTTC.

CDR3 sequence: CASTQLAGARNEQFF. CDR3 coding DNA: TGCGCCAGCACCCAACTAGCGGGAGCACGAAATGAGCAGTTCTTC. V gene TRBV5-1 combines with J gene TRBJ2-1, with 11 bases that match TRBD2. V lost 6 bases to trimming and J lost 7 bases; unmatched junction nucleotides: 9. CDR1 and CDR2 from the germline V gene are SGHRS and YFSETQ. CDR3 length: 15 amino acids.

The rearrangement links TRBV27 to TRBJ2-1, with TRBD1 identical over 8 bases. The CDR3 consists of 13 residues. CDR1 and CDR2 from the germline V gene are MNHEY and SMNVEV (reference sequence). Trimming cost V 6 bases and J 10 bases; bases outside gene matches: 8. The CDR3 sequence is CASRDTGGVEQFF. In DNA, the CDR3 is TGTGCCAGCAGAGACACAGGGGGTGTAGAGCAGTTCTTC.

The chain recombines TRBV7-2 with TRBJ2-7; the match to TRBD2 covers 7 bases. The CDR3 spans 14 residues. Germline CDR1 SGHTA, CDR2 FQGNSA. Unmatched junction bases numbered 6, after V lost 5 bases and J lost 2 bases. CDR3 in amino acids: CASSRTAGTYEQYF. The CDR3 DNA reads TGTGCCAGCAGCCGAACAGCGGGGACCTACGAGCAGTACTTC. Full variable domain (missing parts from reference TRBV7-2 and TRBJ2-7): GAGVSQSPSNKVTEKGKDVELRCDPISGHTALYWYRQSLGQGLEFLIYFQGNSAPDKSGLPSDRFSAERTGGSVSTLTIQRTQQEDSAVYLCASSRTAGTYEQYFGPGTRLTVT.

The chain links TRBV7-2 to TRBJ2-7, with 7 bases lining up with TRBD1. This CDR3 comprises 15 residues. Germline V CDR1 and CDR2: SGHTA, FQGNSA. The J segment lost 3 bases and the V segment lost 4 bases, leaving 9 bases of the junction unmatched. As DNA, the CDR3 is TGTGCCAGCAGCTCGGAGACAGGGCGTTACTACGAGCAGTACTTC. This gives the protein CASSSETGRYYEQYF.

J is TRBJ1-3 and V is TRBV2; no clear D gene. V dropped 3 bases and J dropped 1 base, with 7 bases sitting between them. CDR1 is SNHLY and CDR2 is FYNNEI in the germline V gene. This CDR3 has 14 residues. The CDR3 loop is CASSDRGSGNTIYF. As DNA, the CDR3 is TGTGCCAGCAGTGACAGAGGTTCTGGAAACACCATATATTTT.

The rearrangement links TRBV19 to TRBJ2-1, with D possibly TRBD1 on 6 matching bases. The germline V gene has CDR1 LNHDA and CDR2 SQIVND (reference sequence). The CDR3 contains 15 residues. The V gene lost 7 bases and the J gene lost 4 bases, with 17 bases spanning the gap. CDR3 in amino acids: CASKPLQGPYNEQFF. CDR3 nucleotides: TGTGCCAGTAAACCGCTACAGGGTCCTTACAATGAGCAGTTCTTC.

In this sample, this clone turned up once. The J gene is TRBJ1-2, the V gene TRBV28, with TRBD1 matching over 9 bases. This CDR3 region has 14 residues. V shed 6 bases, J shed 8 bases, and the junction held 10 bases outside the gene matches. Looked up from germline, CDR1 is MDHEN and CDR2 is SYDVKM. The CDR3 bases are TGTGCCAGCAGAATGGCCGGGACAGGGATGGGCTACACCTTC. Amino acids: CASRMAGTGMGYTF.

J is TRBJ1-1 and V is TRBV30; TRBD1 matches at 7 bases. CDR1 and CDR2 (germline): GTSNPN, SVGIG (reference sequence). The CDR3 runs to 13 residues. With 2 bases clipped from V and 7 bases from J, the junction kept 7 bases outside the gene matches. CDR3 DNA: TGTGCCTGGAGTTACAGCCGGGACAGTGAAGCTTTCTTT. Translating gives CAWSYSRDSEAFF.

Only a few counts were recorded for this clone. The CDR3 reads CASNKNGVLVRGYTF. DNA for the CDR3: TGTGCCAGCAACAAGAACGGGGTTCTTGTCCGAGGCTACACCTTC. This rearrangement joins TRBV5-6 to TRBJ1-2; D gene ambiguous. V dropped 6 bases and J dropped 8 bases, with 23 bases sitting between them. Germline CDR1 SGHDT, CDR2 YYEEEE. The CDR3 is 15 amino acids.

The rearrangement joins TRBV28 to TRBJ2-3; 7 bases align to TRBD2. This CDR3 has 13 amino acids. Looked up from germline, CDR1 is MDHEN and CDR2 is SYDVKM. With V trimmed by 7 bases and J by 3 bases, 4 bases remained unmatched. The CDR3 reads CASIPGGTDTQYF. DNA of the CDR3: TGTGCCAGCATCCCGGGGGGAACAGATACGCAGTATTTT.

The chain couples TRBV7-2 to TRBJ2-7; D may be TRBD1 (5 bases). The CDR3 totals 14 residues. Trimming removed 0 bases from V and 2 bases from J, with 8 bases in between. CDR1 is SGHTA, CDR2 FQGNSA, per germline. The CDR3 coding sequence is TGTGCCAGCAGCTTAGCAAGGGGCCCCTACGAGCAGTACTTC. It yields the protein CASSLARGPYEQYF.

The rearrangement joins TRBV11-2 to TRBJ2-4, with 8 bases aligning to TRBD2. Germline trimming cut 5 bases from V and 4 bases from J; bases unmatched to any gene: 7. Germline V CDR1 and CDR2: SGHAT, FQNNGV. This CDR3 has 15 amino acids. The CDR3: CASSTHGGGKNIQYF. CDR3 coding DNA: TGTGCCAGCAGCACGCACGGGGGGGGTAAAAACATTCAGTACTTC.

The rearrangement joins TRBV7-9 to TRBJ2-1; the D is unclear. With 5 bases removed from V and 4 bases from J, the gap between germline ends came to 9 bases. Germline loops: CDR1 SEHNR, CDR2 FQNEAQ (reference sequence). This CDR3 is built from 13 residues. The CDR3 nucleotides read TGTGCCAGCAGCCCGGCCGGGTACAATGAGCAGTTCTTC. Its translation: CASSPAGYNEQFF.

V and J are TRBV19 and TRBJ2-2, with 8 bases identical to TRBD2. CDR3 length: 16 amino acids. V gave up 5 bases and J gave up 4 bases; unmatched junction bases: 9. The germline gives CDR1 LNHDA, CDR2 SQIVND (reference sequence). The CDR3 spells CASSVIAGTVTGELFF. The CDR3, as DNA: TGTGCCAGTAGTGTGATAGCGGGGACGGTCACCGGGGAGCTGTTTTTT.

The chain links TRBV7-9 to TRBJ2-7; 8 nucleotides match TRBD1. The V segment lost 4 bases and the J segment 1 base; nucleotides outside the gene matches: 12. Germline CDR1 SEHNR, CDR2 FQNEAQ (reference sequence). The CDR3 sequence is 17 residues long. In DNA form, the CDR3 reads TGTGCCAGCAGCTCAAAAATCCCGGGACAGGAGTCCTACGAGCAGTACTTC. This sequence encodes CASSSKIPGQESYEQYF.

V is TRBV7-2 and J is TRBJ2-1; maybe TRBD1 (6 bases). With 2 bases removed from V and 14 bases from J, the gap between germline ends came to 19 bases. Germline V gives CDR1 SGHTA, CDR2 FQGNSA. The CDR3 spans 14 residues. CDR3 sequence: CASSLMARSGDKFF. The CDR3 DNA sequence: TGTGCCAGCAGCTTAATGGCCCGATCAGGGGATAAGTTCTTC.

J is TRBJ2-5 and V is TRBV5-4; TRBD1 is a possible D gene (5 bases). CDR1 is SGHNT and CDR2 is YYREEE in the germline V gene (reference sequence). The CDR3 is 14 amino acids. V was trimmed by 4 bases and J by 4 bases, leaving 14 bases between them. As DNA, the CDR3 is TGTGCCAGCAGCAAACCTCAGGGTGGAGAGACCCAGTACTTC. It translates to CASSKPQGGETQYF.

This clone came up once. The rearrangement joins TRBV5-4 to TRBJ2-7; no firm D call. Trimming took off 3 bases at V and 2 bases at J, with 6 bases between the two ends. This CDR3 comprises 12 residues. Germline values: CDR1 SGHNT, CDR2 YYREEE (reference sequence). CDR3 DNA: TGTGCCAGCAGCTCCAGTCCCTACGAGCAGTACTTC. Translating gives CASSSSPYEQYF.

J is TRBJ2-5 and V is TRBV5-4; the match to TRBD2 covers 7 bases. The germline V gene has CDR1 SGHNT and CDR2 YYREEE (reference sequence). Unmatched junction bases numbered 10, after V lost 4 bases and J lost 7 bases. The CDR3 extends over 14 amino acids. This chain's CDR3 is CASSPGLPGGTQYF. The CDR3 nucleotides read TGTGCCAGCAGCCCAGGCCTACCGGGGGGGACCCAGTACTTC.

This chain uses TRBV9 with TRBJ1-5, with 7 bases identical to TRBD1. The CDR3 has 15 amino acids. Germline values: CDR1 SGDLS, CDR2 YYNGEE. Trimming at V came to 4 bases and at J to 2 bases, leaving 6 bases not matched to a gene. The CDR3 DNA sequence: TGTGCCAGCAGCAGAACAGGGGAGGGCAATCAGCCCCAGCATTTT. It codes for CASSRTGEGNQPQHF. Using reference TRBV9 and TRBJ1-5 for the parts outside the CDR3, the full variable domain is DSGVTQTPKHLITATGQRVTLRCSPRSGDLSVYWYQQSLDQGLQFLIQYYNGEERAKGNILERFSAQQFPDLHSELNLSSLELGDSALYFCASSRTGEGNQPQHFGDGTRLSIL.

The V gene is TRBV30, the J gene TRBJ2-7; D not certain. V was cut by 3 bases and J by 1 base, with 13 bases left in between. This CDR3 has 14 residues. In germline, CDR1 is GTSNPN, CDR2 SVGIG (reference sequence). The CDR3 sequence: CAWSYNGVSYEQYF. The CDR3 DNA reads as TGTGCCTGGAGCTACAACGGAGTATCCTACGAGCAGTACTTC.

The rearrangement uses TRBV10-3 and TRBJ1-5; 7 bases align to TRBD1. Germline V lookup: CDR1 ENHRY, CDR2 SYGVKD. The V gene end was trimmed by 9 bases and the J gene end by 7 bases; junction bases not matched to a gene: 9. The CDR3 extends over 13 amino acids. CDR3 nucleotide sequence: TGTGCCATTTCCGGGACAGATGGGCAGCCCCAGCATTTT. It codes for CAISGTDGQPQHF.

V gene TRBV7-9 combines with J gene TRBJ2-1; D perhaps matches TRBD1 (5 bases). CDR1 is SEHNR, CDR2 FQNEAQ, per germline (reference sequence). Trimming left V 3 bases short and J 4 bases short, with 10 bases between. The CDR3 has 14 residues. Written as DNA, the CDR3 is TGTGCCAGCAGCTTGGACACTTGGTACAATGAGCAGTTCTTC. Translation: CASSLDTWYNEQFF. The whole variable domain, remainder taken from reference TRBV7-9 and TRBJ2-1, is DTGVSQNPRHKITKRGQNVTFRCDPISEHNRLYWYRQTLGQGPEFLTYFQNEAQLEKSRLLSDRFSAERPKGSFSTLEIQRTEQGDSAMYLCASSLDTWYNEQFFGPGTRLTVL.

The chain carries TRBV5-1 and TRBJ2-7; TRBD1 matches at 8 bases. Germline lookup yields CDR1 SGHRS and CDR2 YFSETQ. J gave up 4 bases and V 4 bases, and 7 bases lay outside the gene matches. The length of the CDR3 is 14 residues. CDR3 nucleotide sequence: TGCGCCAGCAGCGTGGACAGGGAAGGGTACGAGCAGTACTTC. Its translation is CASSVDREGYEQYF.

The chain links TRBV10-3 to TRBJ2-7; tentatively, D is TRBD1 (5 bases). CDR3 size: 15 residues. Germline CDR1 reads ENHRY; CDR2 reads SYGVKD. V shed 2 bases and J shed 1 base, with 12 bases lying between them. This CDR3 is CAISEALRGSYEQYF. The CDR3, as DNA: TGTGCCATCAGTGAGGCCTTAAGGGGTTCCTACGAGCAGTACTTC.

The chain links TRBV19 to TRBJ2-4; D is unresolved. Trimming shortened V by 7 bases and J by 6 bases, and 10 bases separated the two germline ends. CDR3 length: 12 amino acids. Germline lookup yields CDR1 LNHDA and CDR2 SQIVND (reference sequence). Written as DNA, the CDR3 is TGTGCCAGTACACAGTCAGGAAACATTCAGTACTTC. Translated, it gives CASTQSGNIQYF.